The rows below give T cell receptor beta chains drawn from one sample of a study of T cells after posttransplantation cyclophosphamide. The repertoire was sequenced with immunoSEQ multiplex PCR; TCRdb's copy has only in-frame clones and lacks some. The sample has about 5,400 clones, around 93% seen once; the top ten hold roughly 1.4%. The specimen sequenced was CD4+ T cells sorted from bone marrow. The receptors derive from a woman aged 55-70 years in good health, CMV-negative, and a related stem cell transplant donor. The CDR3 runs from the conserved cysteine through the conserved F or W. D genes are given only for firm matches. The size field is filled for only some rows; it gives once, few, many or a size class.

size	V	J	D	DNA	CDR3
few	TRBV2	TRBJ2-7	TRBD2	TGTGCCAGCAGTGAGGGGACTAGCGGAACCTACGAGCAGTACTTC	CASSEGTSGTYEQYF
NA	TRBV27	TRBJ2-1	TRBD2	TGTGCCAGCAGTCCCTTAGCGGGAGGGCCGTTGGGCAATGAGCAGTTCTTC	CASSPLAGGPLGNEQFF
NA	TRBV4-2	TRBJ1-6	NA	TGTGCCAGCAGCCAAGGACTTAGCGGTAATTCACCCCTCCACTTT	CASSQGLSGNSPLHF
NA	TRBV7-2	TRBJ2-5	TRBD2	TGTGCCAGCAGCCCAGGAGGAAGCGGGGGGGCTCGGGAGACCCAGTACTTC	CASSPGGSGGARETQYF
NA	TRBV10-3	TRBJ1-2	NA	TGTGCCATCAGTGAGTCGGTAACAGATGGCTACACCTTC	CAISESVTDGYTF
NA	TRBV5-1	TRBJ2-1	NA	TGCGCCAGCAAGGCCGGCCAAACAGGCTTTTCGTCCTACAATGAGCAGTTCTTC	CASKAGQTGFSSYNEQFF
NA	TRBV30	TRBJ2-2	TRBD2	TGTGCCTGGGGGGCCGGGACTAGCGACCCCGGAGAGCTGTTTTTT	CAWGAGTSDPGELFF
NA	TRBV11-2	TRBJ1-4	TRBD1	TGTGCCAGCAGCTTGGCGAGAGACAGGGTTCAAAAACTGTTTTTT	CASSLARDRVQKLFF
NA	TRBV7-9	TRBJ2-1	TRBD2	TGTGCCAGCAGCCGACGGAGTAGCGGGGATAATGAGCAGTTCTTC	CASSRRSSGDNEQFF
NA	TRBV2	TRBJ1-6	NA	TGTGCCAGCAGAGTACAGGGAGTACTTCCCAATTCACCCCTCCACTTT	CASRVQGVLPNSPLHF
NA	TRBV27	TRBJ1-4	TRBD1	TGTGCCAGCAGCAACAGGGGTGGTAATGAAAAACTGTTTTTT	CASSNRGGNEKLFF
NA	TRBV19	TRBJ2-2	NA	TGTGCCAGTAGTACTCAGGGGACAAACACCGGGGAGCTGTTTTTT	CASSTQGTNTGELFF